What follows are 24 T cell receptor beta chains derived from one specimen sequenced in a study of cytomegalovirus exposure and HLA in healthy donors. The PCR ran on 60 Vbeta and 13 Jbeta primers. Some clones are missing from TCRdb's copy, which holds only in-frame ones; the method was immunoSEQ multiplex PCR. This sample's clone table lists over 100,000 clones. Sequencing used PBMCs. These TCRs come from a woman aged 40 to 49 in good health and CMV-seropositive.

The chain has TRBV5-6 and TRBJ2-7, with D unresolved. The CDR3 runs 12 residues. Per the germline V gene, CDR1 is SGHDT and CDR2 is YYEEEE. The ends were cut back, 0 bases at V and 6 bases at J, with 7 bases in the middle. In DNA, the CDR3 is TGTGCCAGCAGCTTGGCCGAGGCCGAGCAGTACTTC. Translated: CASSLAEAEQYF.

The chain carries TRBV11-3 and TRBJ2-2, with 7 bases lining up with TRBD2. Germline CDR1 SGHNT, CDR2 YENEEA. CDR3 size: 15 residues. V shed 2 bases and J 4 bases; nucleotides not matched to a gene: 4. The CDR3 is CASSLRREGTGELFF. CDR3 sequence (DNA): TGTGCCAGCAGCTTAAGGAGGGAGGGCACCGGGGAGCTGTTTTTT.

The V gene is TRBV9, the J gene TRBJ1-5; no firm D call. The CDR3 loop spans 15 amino acids. V was clipped by 0 bases and J by 0 bases, with 7 bases between them. The germline CDR1 and CDR2 sequences are SGDLS and YYNGEE. This chain's CDR3 is CASSVDPNSNQPQHF. The CDR3 bases are TGTGCCAGCAGCGTAGATCCCAATAGCAATCAGCCCCAGCATTTT.

For the CDR3, the DNA is TGTGCCAGCAGTAACATAAACACAGATACGCAGTATTTT. This codes for CASSNINTDTQYF. The gene calls are TRBV27 and TRBJ2-3; D is undetermined. The germline V gene encodes CDR1 MNHEY and CDR2 SMNVEV (reference sequence). The V end was cut by 5 bases, the J end by 2 bases, with 8 bases between. There are 13 residues in the CDR3.

V gene TRBV6-1 combines with J gene TRBJ2-3; D is perhaps TRBD2 (5 bases). The V end was cut by 4 bases, the J end by 8 bases, with 13 bases between. CDR1 and CDR2 (germline): MNHNS, SASEGT. The CDR3 sequence is 13 residues long. The CDR3 loop reads CASSGRLAGTQYF. CDR3 sequence (DNA): TGTGCCAGCAGTGGTCGCCTCGCGGGTACGCAGTATTTT.

The chain carries TRBV6-4 and TRBJ2-1; possibly TRBD2 for D (7 bases). Trimming cost V 3 bases and J 7 bases, with 16 bases left between them. Germline assignment: CDR1 MRHNA and CDR2 SNTAGT. This CDR3 region has 15 residues. CDR3 loop: CASSEGRGGMNEQFF. The CDR3 DNA sequence: TGTGCCAGCAGTGAGGGAAGGGGGGGGATGAATGAGCAGTTCTTC.

The genes are TRBV9 and TRBJ2-7; D gene uncertain. The CDR3 length is 13 residues. Germline CDR1 is SGDLS and CDR2 is YYNGEE. V lost 5 bases to trimming and J lost 6 bases, with 15 bases between them. CDR3 in amino acids: CASSPRKEPEQYF. The CDR3 nucleotides are TGTGCCAGCAGTCCAAGGAAGGAGCCCGAGCAGTACTTC.

Turning to this clone: An end of the junction differs from the germline gene, which may be a read error. The chain carries TRBV7-7 and TRBJ2-2, with 9 bases identical to TRBD1. CDR3 length: 17 residues. Germline values: CDR1 SSHAT, CDR2 FNYEAQ (reference sequence). The DNA for the CDR3 is TGTGCTAGCAGCTTAGCGCGAGGACAGGGGATCACCGGGGAGCTGTTTTTT. Translation: CASSLARGQGITGELFF.

V and J are TRBV28 and TRBJ2-1; D is perhaps TRBD1 (6 bases). The V end lost 5 bases, the J end lost 7 bases, and 24 bases lay between the germline ends. This CDR3 has 17 amino acids. Germline V gene sequence: CDR1 MDHEN, CDR2 SYDVKM. In DNA, the CDR3 is TGTGCCAGCAGTCCAACTCTGGGGAATCTTCAGGGGAATGAGCAGTTCTTC. Translated: CASSPTLGNLQGNEQFF.

J is TRBJ1-4 and V is TRBV9, with a tentative D call TRBD1 (6 bases). CDR1 is SGDLS and CDR2 is YYNGEE in the germline V gene. The ends were cut back, 4 bases at V and 7 bases at J, with 17 bases in the middle. There are 15 residues in the CDR3. The CDR3 DNA reads TGTGCCAGCAGCCCCGTGGGGGGGCACGGTGAAAAACTGTTTTTT. It specifies CASSPVGGHGEKLFF.

The chain has TRBV27 and TRBJ2-1; 7 positions agree with TRBD1. The CDR3 is 14 amino acids. V dropped 5 bases and J dropped 13; count of bases not matched to a gene: 14. The germline V gene has CDR1 MNHEY and CDR2 SMNVEV (reference sequence). The DNA for the CDR3 is TGTGCCAGCAGTCCGCAAAGACAGGGCATGAGACAGTTCTTC. Its protein product is CASSPQRQGMRQFF.

With respect to this clone: In the same sample, other DNA sequences code for this CDR3. The chain recombines TRBV20-1 with TRBJ1-1; no firm D call. The CDR3 totals 9 residues. The germline CDR1 and CDR2 sequences are DFQATT and SNEGSKA (reference sequence). The CDR3 DNA reads as TGCAGGGCGGAACGGGAGGCTTTCTTT. Protein: CRAEREAFF.

The rearrangement joins TRBV4-3 to TRBJ2-5; 7 bases agree with TRBD2. The CDR3 length is 13 residues. Looked up from germline, CDR1 is LGHNA and CDR2 is YSLEER. After removal of 1 base from V and 5 bases from J, the junction contained 1 base not matched to a gene. CDR3 nucleotide sequence: TGCGCCAGCAGCCAAGTCGGGAGGGAGACCCAGTACTTC. Its protein product is CASSQVGRETQYF.

The chain links TRBV27 to TRBJ2-7; tentative D call: TRBD2 (5 bases). Trimming removed 4 bases from V and 2 bases from J, with 9 bases in between. Germline V gives CDR1 MNHEY, CDR2 SMNVEV (reference sequence). CDR3 length: 13 residues. The CDR3 is CASSSTGTYEQYF. Here the CDR3 DNA reads TGTGCCAGCAGTTCTACCGGGACCTACGAGCAGTACTTC.

The J gene is TRBJ2-2, the V gene TRBV5-1; the match to TRBD2 covers 9 bases. The CDR3 covers 16 residues. V was clipped by 4 bases and J by 4 bases; unmatched bases: 8. CDR1 is SGHRS, CDR2 YFSETQ, per germline. CDR3 residues: CASSRGVAGATGELFF. CDR3 DNA sequence: TGCGCCAGCAGCCGAGGTGTAGCGGGAGCCACCGGGGAGCTGTTTTTT.

The V gene is TRBV6-5, the J gene TRBJ2-5, with TRBD1 matching 9 bases. The DNA matches TRBJ2-7 better at its end, which makes the J call doubtful. Germline V gene lookup returns CDR1 MNHEY and CDR2 SVGAGI. The CDR3 is 13 amino acids. Here the CDR3 reads CASSRTGAHEQYF. The CDR3 region has the DNA TGTGCCAGCAGTCGGACAGGGGCCCACGAGCAGTACTTC.

The rearrangement joins TRBV10-3 to TRBJ1-4; 8 bases fit TRBD1. With 8 bases clipped from V and 7 bases from J, the junction kept 3 bases outside the gene matches. There are 12 residues in the CDR3. Germline assignment: CDR1 ENHRY and CDR2 SYGVKD. The CDR3: CAIGTGTEKLFF. As DNA, the CDR3 is TGTGCCATCGGGACAGGAACTGAAAAACTGTTTTTT.

The chain's CDR3 is CAWSVRTRGYNSPLHF. As DNA, the CDR3 is TGTGCCTGGAGTGTACGTACCAGGGGGTATAATTCACCCCTCCACTTT. This sequence joins TRBV30 and TRBJ1-6, with 7 bases that match TRBD1. From germline, CDR1 is GTSNPN and CDR2 SVGIG (reference sequence). V lost 0 bases to trimming and J lost 4 bases; unmatched junction nucleotides: 6. CDR3 length: 16 amino acids.

The chain carries TRBV5-1 and TRBJ2-5; TRBD2 agrees at 8 bases. The CDR3 length is 14 residues. Germline V gene data show CDR1 as SGHRS and CDR2 as YFSETQ. The J segment lost 5 bases and the V segment lost 2 bases, leaving 5 bases of the junction unmatched. CDR3 in amino acids: CASSLSGGQETQYF. The DNA for the CDR3 is TGCGCCAGCAGCTTAAGCGGGGGTCAGGAGACCCAGTACTTC.

V and J are TRBV19 and TRBJ2-5; 14 bases are shared with TRBD2. The J call may be incorrect, as the DNA end agrees better with TRBJ2-7. CDR3 length: 18 residues. Germline lookup yields CDR1 LNHDA and CDR2 SQIVND (reference sequence). CDR3 residues: CASSSQGLAGESPYEQYF. The CDR3 bases are TGTGCCAGTAGTTCTCAGGGACTAGCGGGAGAGAGCCCCTACGAGCAGTACTTC.

This sequence joins TRBV30 and TRBJ1-2; D uncertain. This CDR3 has 12 residues. V was cut by 0 bases and J by 8 bases, with 10 bases left in between. Germline CDR1 and CDR2: GTSNPN and SVGIG (reference sequence). The CDR3 region is CAWSVRSKGYTF. As DNA, the CDR3 is TGTGCCTGGAGTGTACGCAGTAAGGGCTACACCTTC.

This chain links TRBV18 with TRBJ2-5; 8 bases line up with TRBD1. V lost 4 bases to trimming and J lost 2 bases; unmatched junction nucleotides: 6. This CDR3 is 15 amino acids long. Germline values: CDR1 KGHSH, CDR2 LQKENI. CDR3 coding DNA: TGTGCCAGCTCACTCTCCGGGACAGGACAAGAGACCCAGTACTTC. This gives the protein CASSLSGTGQETQYF.

The rearrangement links TRBV29-1 to TRBJ2-7; perhaps TRBD2 as D (5 bases). This CDR3 contains 13 residues. Trimming shortened V by 5 bases and J by 0 bases, and 11 bases separated the two germline ends. The germline gives CDR1 SQVTM, CDR2 ANQGSEA. The CDR3 sequence is CSVSGESSYEQYF. As DNA, the CDR3 is TGCAGCGTTAGTGGGGAGAGCTCCTACGAGCAGTACTTC.

The chain is built from TRBV5-4 and TRBJ2-2, with 10 bases matching TRBD1. This CDR3 is built from 15 residues. Trimming cost V 2 bases and J 7 bases; bases outside gene matches: 5. Germline CDR1 and CDR2: SGHNT and YYREEE (reference sequence). CDR3 protein: CASSFGTGDIGELFF. Here the CDR3 DNA reads TGTGCCAGCAGCTTCGGGACAGGGGATATCGGGGAGCTGTTTTTT.